Listed below are T cell receptor beta chains from one sample, sequenced in a study of CD8 T cells in Susac syndrome. Each CDR3 protein gets one entry after TCRdb re-called the immunoSEQ multiplex PCR reads with MiXCR. The table includes 110,000 to 150,000 distinct CDR3 sequences, 90% to 97% detected once. Input material: CD4+ T cells from PBMCs. The receptor set was obtained from a human donor with Susac syndrome. Both conserved end residues are part of each CDR3. A D gene is named only where the DNA matches it firmly. The listing skips clone size in some rows; elsewhere it reads once, few, many or a size class.

cdr3_length,clone_size,v_call,j_call,d_call,cdr3_nt,cdr3_aa
12,-,TRBV5-6,TRBJ1-3,-,TGTGCCAGCAGCTTACCTGGAAACACCATATATTTT,CASSLPGNTIYF
15,-,TRBV3-1,TRBJ1-1,-,TGTGCCAGCAGTCCGATAGGGGGGCTGGGCACTGAAGCTTTCTTT,CASSPIGGLGTEAFF
14,-,TRBV20-1,TRBJ1-2,-,TGCAGTGCTAGAGATGGCATCCGGCTGTATGGCTACACCTTC,CSARDGIRLYGYTF
17,-,TRBV6-5,TRBJ2-3,TRBD2,TGTGCCAGCAGTTACATGCGGACTAGCGGTAGCACAGATACGCAGTATTTT,CASSYMRTSGSTDTQYF
16,-,TRBV19,TRBJ1-6,-,TGTGCCAGTAGTATTGGCACAAGAACCGGTAATTCACCCCTCCACTTT,CASSIGTRTGNSPLHF
12,-,TRBV3-1,TRBJ1-5,-,TGTGCCAGCAGCCGGGGCAATCAGCCCCAGCATTTT,CASSRGNQPQHF
14,-,TRBV27,TRBJ1-1,-,TGTGCCAGCATAAGGGTCCCTTACGACACTGAAGCTTTCTTT,CASIRVPYDTEAFF
13,-,TRBV20-1,TRBJ2-3,-,TGCAGTGCTAGGGGGTCTAGCACAGATACGCAGTATTTT,CSARGSSTDTQYF
14,once,TRBV29-1,TRBJ2-1,TRBD2,TGCAGCGTTGAACCAATAGCGGGAGGCAATGAGCAGTTCTTC,CSVEPIAGGNEQFF
13,-,TRBV9,TRBJ2-1,TRBD2,TGTGCCAGCAGCGTGGGAAGCGGGGGGCCGGGTTTCTTC,CASSVGSGGPGFF
16,-,TRBV6-6,TRBJ2-3,TRBD2,TGTGCCAGCAGTCACGGGGCTAGCGGGAGATCGGATACGCAGTATTTT,CASSHGASGRSDTQYF
13,-,TRBV28,TRBJ2-7,TRBD2,TGTGCCAGCAGTTTATTGGGACTAGACGAGCAGTACTTC,CASSLLGLDEQYF
12,once,TRBV20-1,TRBJ2-5,-,TGCAGTGCTGGGACTCCCAGGGAGACCCAGTACTTC,CSAGTPRETQYF
16,once,TRBV12-3/TRBV12-4,TRBJ2-1,TRBD2,TGTGCCAGCAGTTCTTGGGGAGCGGGAGGCGTTAATGAGCAGTTCTTC,CASSSWGAGGVNEQFF
16,once,TRBV7-9,TRBJ1-6,-,TGTGCCAGCAGCTTACTTGACAGCTATGATAATTCACCCCTCCACTTT,CASSLLDSYDNSPLHF
13,-,TRBV20-1,TRBJ1-5,-,TGCAGTGCGACTGATGGTAGCAATCAGCCCCAGCATTTT,CSATDGSNQPQHF
12,-,TRBV29-1,TRBJ2-7,-,TGCAGCGGGGGACTGGACTCCTACGAGCAGTACTTC,CSGGLDSYEQYF
11,-,TRBV29-1,TRBJ1-2,-,TGCAGCGCCCGAGGGGGGGATGGCTACACCTTC,CSARGGDGYTF
14,once,TRBV20-1,TRBJ1-2,-,TGCAGTGCTAGAGATATGGGTCTCGACTATGGCTACACCTTC,CSARDMGLDYGYTF
12,-,TRBV28,TRBJ1-4,-,TGTGCCACTGGGGGAGTCAATGAAAAACTGTTTTTT,CATGGVNEKLFF
17,-,TRBV9,TRBJ2-2,-,TGTGCCAGCAGCGTAGGACACCGGGGAACCTCCACCGGGGAGCTGTTTTTT,CASSVGHRGTSTGELFF
13,-,TRBV9,TRBJ2-5,-,TGTGCCAGCAGCCCGGCCCCTGATGAGACCCAGTACTTC,CASSPAPDETQYF
12,-,TRBV9,TRBJ1-1,TRBD1,TGTGCCAGCAGCCCAGGGGACAGGTCAACTTTCTTT,CASSPGDRSTFF
15,-,TRBV28,TRBJ2-1,TRBD2,TGTGCCAGCAGTCCTCGGACTAGCGGGAGTCGGGAGCAGTTCTTC,CASSPRTSGSREQFF
15,-,TRBV19,TRBJ2-6,-,TGTGCCAGCACAGGGCTAGAAGCTGGGGCCAACGTCCTGACTTTC,CASTGLEAGANVLTF
12,-,TRBV7-6,TRBJ2-5,-,TGTGCCAGCAGCTTAATCCAAGAGACCCAGTACTTC,CASSLIQETQYF
17,-,TRBV4-1,TRBJ1-1,TRBD1,TGCGCCAGCAGCCAAGATCGGGGACAGGGTCGGAACACTGAAGCTTTCTTT,CASSQDRGQGRNTEAFF
14,-,TRBV28,TRBJ2-3,-,TGTGCCAGCAGTGACGACCAGACGGGATATACGCAGTATTTT,CASSDDQTGYTQYF
14,-,TRBV2,TRBJ1-6,TRBD1,TGTGCCAGCAGGATTGACAGGGCCGATTCACCCCTCCACTTT,CASRIDRADSPLHF